This entry lists 11 T cell receptor beta chains sequenced from one sample in a study of T cell responses to AZD1222 COVID-19 vaccine. This table comes from immunoSEQ multiplex PCR, and its TCRdb copy is limited to in-frame clones, with some not included. Of roughly 200,000 clones listed, more than 90% were seen once; the top ten hold about 4%. The sequences come from peripheral blood, collected 28 days after the second dose of the MenACWY control vaccine. All receptors come from an adult who received the MenACWY meningococcal vaccine as a control.

J is TRBJ2-1 and V is TRBV24-1, with 10 nucleotides matching TRBD2. In germline, CDR1 is KGHDR, CDR2 SFDVKD. The ends lost 9 bases at V and 9 bases at J; junction bases unmatched: 10. The CDR3 covers 14 residues. CDR3 nucleotides: TGTGCCACCGGTGGTAGCGGGGGGCCTGTTGAGCAGTTCTTC. Encoded protein: CATGGSGGPVEQFF.

The chain is built from TRBV5-6 and TRBJ1-3; 7 bases match TRBD1. V shed 4 bases and J 6 bases; nucleotides not matched to a gene: 7. The CDR3 contains 14 residues. The germline gives CDR1 SGHDT, CDR2 YYEEEE. The CDR3 protein is CASSGTDEPNTIYF. The CDR3 nucleotides are TGTGCCAGCAGCGGGACAGATGAGCCAAACACCATATATTTT.

The chain carries TRBV10-3 and TRBJ1-3, with TRBD1 matching 10 bases. This CDR3 spans 13 amino acids. Trimming took 4 bases from V and 8 from J; bases not matched to a gene: 2. The germline CDR1 and CDR2 sequences are ENHRY and SYGVKD. The CDR3 sequence: CAISGDRGYTIYF. As DNA, the CDR3 is TGTGCCATCAGTGGGGACAGGGGTTACACCATATATTTT.

The chain is built from TRBV4-2 and TRBJ1-3; a weak D match, TRBD1 (5 bases). The germline CDR1 and CDR2 sequences are LGHNA and YNFKEQ. The CDR3 has 13 residues. Trimming cost V 0 bases and J 13 bases, with 13 bases left between them. The CDR3: CASSQDQGTAIYF. In DNA, the CDR3 is TGTGCCAGCAGCCAAGATCAAGGGACGGCGATATATTTT.

The chain employs TRBV19 and TRBJ2-5, with D tentatively TRBD2 (6 bases). CDR1 and CDR2 from the germline V gene are LNHDA and SQIVND (reference sequence). The V gene lost 5 bases and the J gene lost 5 bases, with 12 bases spanning the gap. The CDR3 is made up of 13 amino acids. CDR3 DNA sequence: TGTGCCAGTAGTGATTTGGGGGGTGAGACCCAGTACTTC. Translating it yields CASSDLGGETQYF.

The V gene is TRBV12-5, the J gene TRBJ1-1; D unclear. Trimming stripped 7 bases from V and 0 bases from J, with 15 bases between. The CDR3 runs to 15 residues. Germline CDR1 LGHNT, CDR2 FRNRAP. Here the CDR3 DNA reads TGTGCTAGTGCCCCTTTGGGCCTTATGAACACTGAAGCTTTCTTT. Protein sequence: CASAPLGLMNTEAFF. Based on the CDR3 plus reference TRBV12-5 and TRBJ1-1, the full variable domain is DARVTQTPRHKVTEMGQEVTMRCQPILGHNTVFWYRQTMMQGLELLAYFRNRAPLDDSGMPKDRFSAEMPDATLATLKIQPSEPRDSAVYFCASAPLGLMNTEAFFGQGTRLTVV.

V and J are TRBV27 and TRBJ2-1, with TRBD2 identical over 7 bases. Germline-derived CDR1 and CDR2 are MNHEY and SMNVEV (reference sequence). The CDR3 is 16 amino acids. The V and J ends lost 6 bases and 7 bases, in that order; junction bases with no gene match: 15. The DNA of the CDR3 is TGTGCCAGCAGATTGGGGGAGGGCCGAGGACATAATGAGCAGTTCTTC. It encodes CASRLGEGRGHNEQFF.

The chain employs TRBV6-4 and TRBJ1-2; D is possibly TRBD1 (5 bases). Trimming removed 3 bases from V and 4 bases from J, with 12 bases in between. This CDR3 has 14 amino acids. CDR1 is MRHNA, CDR2 SNTAGT, per germline. CDR3: CASSERAGPYGYTF. The CDR3 DNA reads TGTGCCAGCAGTGAAAGGGCAGGGCCCTATGGCTACACCTTC.

This rearrangement joins TRBV3-1 (or the pseudogene TRBV3-2) to TRBJ1-3; D is unresolved. This CDR3 is 13 amino acids long. V lost 1 base, J lost 4 bases, and 5 bases lay in between. CDR1 is LGHDT and CDR2 is YNNKEL in the germline V gene (reference sequence). The CDR3 is CASSQGTGNTIYF. The CDR3 region has the DNA TGTGCCAGCAGCCAAGGGACCGGAAACACCATATATTTT.

The V gene is TRBV4-2, the J gene TRBJ2-1; D remains ambiguous. CDR3 length: 15 amino acids. CDR1 and CDR2 (germline): LGHNA, YNFKEQ. With 0 bases removed from V and 2 bases from J, the gap between germline ends came to 8 bases. CDR3 amino acids: CASSQDRSAYNEQFF. In DNA, the CDR3 is TGTGCCAGCAGCCAAGATCGGAGCGCCTACAATGAGCAGTTCTTC.

Notes on this clone: Other DNA sequences of this sample code for an identical CDR3. The gene calls are TRBV5-1 and TRBJ2-3, with a possible D match to TRBD1 (6 bases). V was trimmed by 0 bases and J by 4 bases, leaving 12 bases between them. The V gene's germline CDR1 is SGHRS and CDR2 YFSETQ. The CDR3 has 15 residues. CDR3 in DNA: TGCGCCAGCAGCTTGGCCAGGGGTCAAGCAGATACGCAGTATTTT. This sequence encodes CASSLARGQADTQYF.